The 19 T cell receptor beta chains given below trace back to one sample, sequenced in a study of blood T cell repertoires in COVID-19. The repertoire was sequenced with immunoSEQ multiplex PCR; TCRdb's copy has only in-frame clones and lacks some. The sample yields 50,000 to 75,000 clones, around 80% seen once. What was sequenced was peripheral blood. Receptors originate from a man in his sixties with acute or convalescent COVID-19.

In its sample, this clone was seen once. Here the CDR3 reads CASSQKWGQGVGQYF. The CDR3 region has the DNA TGTGCCAGCAGCCAAAAGTGGGGACAGGGAGTCGGGCAGTACTTC. The genes are TRBV3-1 (or the pseudogene TRBV3-2) and TRBJ2-7, with 9 bases fitting TRBD1. Germline V gives CDR1 LGHDT, CDR2 YNNKEL (reference sequence). Trimming took 2 bases from V and 9 from J; bases not matched to a gene: 11. The CDR3 extends over 15 amino acids.

This CDR3 is CASSAPGQGLTEQYF. Written as DNA, the CDR3 is TGTGCCAGCAGTGCTCCGGGACAGGGGCTTACCGAGCAGTACTTC. The chain carries TRBV6-2 or TRBV6-3 and TRBJ2-7; 10 positions match TRBD1. The trim removed 5 bases at V and 6 bases at J, leaving 10 bases unmatched. CDR1 and CDR2 from the germline V gene are MNHEY and SVGEGT. The CDR3 length is 15 residues.

The CDR3 here is CASSPGLAGSEQFF. The CDR3, as DNA: TGTGCCAGCAGCCCGGGACTAGCGGGTAGTGAGCAGTTCTTC. This chain joins TRBV7-9 and TRBJ2-1; TRBD2 matches 12 bases. From germline, CDR1 is SEHNR and CDR2 FQNEAQ (reference sequence). Losses at the gene ends were 5 bases for V and 9 bases for J; bases not matched to a gene: 5. This CDR3 spans 14 amino acids. Combining the CDR3 with reference TRBV7-9 and TRBJ2-1 gives the whole variable domain DTGVSQNPRHKITKRGQNVTFRCDPISEHNRLYWYRQTLGQGPEFLTYFQNEAQLEKSRLLSDRFSAERPKGSFSTLEIQRTEQGDSAMYLCASSPGLAGSEQFFGPGTRLTVL.

The rearrangement uses TRBV7-9 and TRBJ2-1, with a tentative D call TRBD2 (7 bases). The CDR3 contains 18 residues. Trimming stripped 5 bases from V and 3 bases from J, with 23 bases between. Germline lookup yields CDR1 SEHNR and CDR2 FQNEAQ (reference sequence). Here the CDR3 reads CASSPREGKAGHYNEQFF. CDR3 DNA: TGTGCCAGCAGCCCCCGAGAGGGTAAAGCGGGACACTACAATGAGCAGTTCTTC.

The J gene is TRBJ2-1, the V gene TRBV4-1, with 9 bases fitting TRBD2. The CDR3 length is 14 residues. Germline loops: CDR1 MGHRA, CDR2 YSYEKL. The V and J ends lost 0 bases and 13 bases, in that order; junction bases with no gene match: 7. CDR3 DNA sequence: TGCGCCAGCAGCCAAGAGGGCGGGGGGGCCCGACAGTTCTTC. Translated: CASSQEGGGARQFF.

V and J are TRBV19 and TRBJ2-1; TRBD1 matches at 9 bases. V lost 1 base, J lost 7 bases, and 5 bases stayed unmatched. Germline CDR1 LNHDA, CDR2 SQIVND (reference sequence). The CDR3 has 15 amino acids. This CDR3 reads CASSIGTGTGNEQFF. CDR3 nucleotide sequence: TGTGCCAGTAGTATAGGCACCGGGACAGGGAATGAGCAGTTCTTC. Full variable domain (missing parts from reference TRBV19 and TRBJ2-1): DGGITQSPKYLFRKEGQNVTLSCEQNLNHDAMYWYRQDPGQGLRLIYYSQIVNDFQKGDIAEGYSVSREKKESFPLTVTSAQKNPTAFYLCASSIGTGTGNEQFFGPGTRLTVL.

This chain connects TRBV10-3 to TRBJ2-3, with D uncertain. Germline CDR1 and CDR2: ENHRY and SYGVKD. This CDR3 spans 12 amino acids. Trimming pared 5 bases from V and 4 bases from J, leaving 7 bases between. Written as DNA, the CDR3 is TGTGCCATCAGTTTTAATCCAGATACGCAGTATTTT. Translation gives CAISFNPDTQYF.

The gene calls are TRBV5-1 and TRBJ1-2, with D possibly TRBD1 on 6 matching bases. Trimming removed 4 bases at V and 8 bases at J, with 18 bases between. The germline CDR1 and CDR2 sequences are SGHRS and YFSETQ. This CDR3 is 14 amino acids long. CDR3 DNA: TGCGCCAGCAGCAGAAGTCAGGGGTTGGCGGGCTACACCTTC. This translates into CASSRSQGLAGYTF.

This chain joins TRBV6-6 and TRBJ2-2; no definite D call. Germline CDR1 reads MNHNY; CDR2 reads SVGAGI (reference sequence). The CDR3 is 13 residues long. V lost 10 bases and J 2 bases, leaving 11 bases between the germline ends. CDR3 nucleotides: TGTGCCACCCCGGGTCGAAACACCGGGGAGCTGTTTTTT. Protein product: CATPGRNTGELFF.

This sequence joins TRBV28 and TRBJ2-4; 8 nucleotides agree with TRBD2. Unmatched junction bases numbered 4, after V lost 5 bases and J lost 1 base. Germline V gene data show CDR1 as MDHEN and CDR2 as SYDVKM. The CDR3 contains 15 residues. This CDR3 is CASSPGGAAKNIQYF. CDR3 coding DNA: TGTGCCAGCAGTCCCGGGGGGGCCGCCAAAAACATTCAGTACTTC.

The chain employs TRBV11-1 and TRBJ1-5; D gene uncertain. The CDR3 sequence is 13 residues long. Trimming removed 5 bases from V and 2 bases from J, with 7 bases in between. Germline V gene sequence: CDR1 SGHAT, CDR2 FQDESV (reference sequence). In DNA, the CDR3 is TGTGCCAGCAGCCTTTCTGGCAATCAGCCCCAGCATTTT. Encoded protein: CASSLSGNQPQHF.

The chain is built from TRBV2 and TRBJ1-5, with a possible D match to TRBD1 (6 bases). The V gene lost 4 bases and the J gene lost 5 bases, with 12 bases spanning the gap. The CDR3 sequence is 14 residues long. CDR1 SNHLY and CDR2 FYNNEI come from the germline V gene. The CDR3, as DNA: TGTGCCAGCAGTGGCAGGGGAGATTATCAGCCCCAGCATTTT. It is translated as CASSGRGDYQPQHF.

The genes are TRBV27 and TRBJ2-7, with D hard to call. V lost 2 bases to trimming and J lost 0 bases, with 8 bases between them. The CDR3 consists of 14 residues. Per germline, CDR1 MNHEY and CDR2 SMNVEV (reference sequence). The CDR3 nucleotides are TGTGCCAGCAGTTTAACGGGTCTCTCCTACGAGCAGTACTTC. The encoded protein is CASSLTGLSYEQYF.

V is TRBV14 and J is TRBJ2-1, with 8 bases that match TRBD1. This CDR3 is built from 16 residues. The V segment lost 4 bases and the J segment 6 bases; nucleotides outside the gene matches: 11. The germline CDR1 and CDR2 sequences are SGHDN and FVKESK. CDR3 DNA sequence: TGTGCCAGCAGCCCCCTAACGGGACAGGCGGGCAATGAGCAGTTCTTC. It codes for CASSPLTGQAGNEQFF.

The gene calls are TRBV12-3 or TRBV12-4 and TRBJ1-1; D remains unclear. CDR3 length equals 13 residues. Trimming stripped 1 base from V and 0 bases from J, with 3 bases between. The DNA for the CDR3 is TGTGCCAGCAGTTTAGTAGTGAACACTGAAGCTTTCTTT. This codes for CASSLVVNTEAFF.

V is TRBV7-3 and J is TRBJ2-2; 10 bases agree with TRBD2. Germline loops: CDR1 SGHTA, CDR2 FQGTGA. J lost 6 bases, V lost 4 bases, and 2 bases had no gene match. The CDR3 is 14 residues long. The CDR3 reads CASSSSGSPGELFF. The CDR3 nucleotides are TGTGCCAGCAGCTCTAGCGGGAGCCCCGGGGAGCTGTTTTTT.

The chain joins TRBV4-1 to TRBJ1-3, with 7 bases identical to TRBD1. The V gene's germline CDR1 is MGHRA and CDR2 YSYEKL. CDR3 length equals 17 residues. V was pared by 4 bases and J by 4 bases, with 13 bases of the junction left unmatched. The DNA for the CDR3 is TGCGCCAGCAGCCCCCGACAGGGATCTAAGCGGGGAAACACCATATATTTT. Translated: CASSPRQGSKRGNTIYF.

The chain recombines TRBV15 with TRBJ2-1, with 13 bases identical to TRBD2. The CDR3 has 19 amino acids. Germline V gene sequence: CDR1 LNHNV, CDR2 YYDKDF (reference sequence). The V and J ends lost 1 base and 0 bases, in that order; junction bases with no gene match: 6. CDR3 region: CATSRGLAGGIPSYNEQFF. The DNA of the CDR3 is TGTGCCACCAGCAGAGGACTAGCGGGGGGCATCCCCTCCTACAATGAGCAGTTCTTC. Using reference TRBV15 and TRBJ2-1 for the parts outside the CDR3, the full variable domain is DAMVIQNPRYQVTQFGKPVTLSCSQTLNHNVMYWYQQKSSQAPKLLFHYYDKDFNNEADTPDNFQSRRPNTSFCFLDIRSPGLGDTAMYLCATSRGLAGGIPSYNEQFFGPGTRLTVL.

This sequence joins TRBV9 and TRBJ2-7, with a possible D match to TRBD1 (5 bases). Between the trimmed V and J ends, which lost 3 bases and 2 bases, there was a span of 18 bases. The CDR3 has 16 residues. Per the germline V gene, CDR1 is SGDLS and CDR2 is YYNGEE. CDR3 nucleotide sequence: TGTGCCAGCAGCGATAAAGACAGCACATTTACCTACGAGCAGTACTTC. Translating it yields CASSDKDSTFTYEQYF.